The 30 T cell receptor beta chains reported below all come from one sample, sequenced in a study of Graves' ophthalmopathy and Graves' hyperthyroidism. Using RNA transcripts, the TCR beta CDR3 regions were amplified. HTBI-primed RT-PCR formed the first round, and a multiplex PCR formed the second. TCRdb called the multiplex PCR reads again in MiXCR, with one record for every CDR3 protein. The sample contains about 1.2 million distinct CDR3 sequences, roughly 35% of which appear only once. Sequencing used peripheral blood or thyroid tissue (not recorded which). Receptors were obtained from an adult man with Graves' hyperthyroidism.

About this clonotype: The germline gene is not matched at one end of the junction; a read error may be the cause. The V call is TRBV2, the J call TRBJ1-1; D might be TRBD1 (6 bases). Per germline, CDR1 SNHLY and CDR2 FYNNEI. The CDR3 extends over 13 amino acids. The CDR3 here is CAGSNRVRTEASF. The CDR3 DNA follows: TGTGCCGGCAGTAACAGGGTGAGGACTGAAGCTTCCTTT.

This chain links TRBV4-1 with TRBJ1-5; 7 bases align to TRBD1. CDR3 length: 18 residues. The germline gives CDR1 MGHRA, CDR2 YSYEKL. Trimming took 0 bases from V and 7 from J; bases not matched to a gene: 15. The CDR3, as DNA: TGCGCCAGCAGCCAAGATCATTCGGGACAGAGATCTGGCCAGCCCCAGCATTTT. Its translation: CASSQDHSGQRSGQPQHF.

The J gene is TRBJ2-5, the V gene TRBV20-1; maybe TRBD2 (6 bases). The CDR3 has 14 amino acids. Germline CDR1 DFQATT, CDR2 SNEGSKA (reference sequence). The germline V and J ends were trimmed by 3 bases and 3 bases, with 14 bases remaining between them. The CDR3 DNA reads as TGCAGTGCTAGGCTGTTAGCGGCGGAAGAGACCCAGTACTTC. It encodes CSARLLAAEETQYF.

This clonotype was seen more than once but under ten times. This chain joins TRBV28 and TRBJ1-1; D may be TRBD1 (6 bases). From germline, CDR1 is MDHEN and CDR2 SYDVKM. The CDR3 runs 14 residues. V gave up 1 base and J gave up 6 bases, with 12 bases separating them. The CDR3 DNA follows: TGTGCCAGCAGTTTATCCGGGGGCGCGCCTGAAGCTTTCTTT. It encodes CASSLSGGAPEAFF.

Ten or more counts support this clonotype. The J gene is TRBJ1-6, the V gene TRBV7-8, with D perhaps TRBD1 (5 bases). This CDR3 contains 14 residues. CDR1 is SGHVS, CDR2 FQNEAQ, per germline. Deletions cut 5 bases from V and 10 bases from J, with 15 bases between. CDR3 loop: CASSITRRGSPLHF. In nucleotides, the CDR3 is TGTGCCAGCAGCATAACTCGGAGGGGATCACCCCTCCACTTT.

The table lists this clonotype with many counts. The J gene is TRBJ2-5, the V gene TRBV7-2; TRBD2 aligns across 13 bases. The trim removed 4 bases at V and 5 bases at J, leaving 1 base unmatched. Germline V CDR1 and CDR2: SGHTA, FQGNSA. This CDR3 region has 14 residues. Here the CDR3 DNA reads TGTGCCAGCAGCTGGACTAGCGGGAGTGAGACCCAGTACTTC. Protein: CASSWTSGSETQYF.

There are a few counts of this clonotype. CDR3: CASSLVSAGSSYEQYF. DNA for the CDR3: TGCGCCAGCAGCTTGGTATCAGCAGGGAGCTCCTACGAGCAGTACTTC. This chain uses TRBV5-1 with TRBJ2-7; perhaps D is TRBD1 or TRBD2 (5 bases each). CDR1 is SGHRS, CDR2 YFSETQ, per germline. CDR3 length equals 16 residues. Between the trimmed V and J ends, which lost 0 bases and 0 bases, there was a span of 13 bases.

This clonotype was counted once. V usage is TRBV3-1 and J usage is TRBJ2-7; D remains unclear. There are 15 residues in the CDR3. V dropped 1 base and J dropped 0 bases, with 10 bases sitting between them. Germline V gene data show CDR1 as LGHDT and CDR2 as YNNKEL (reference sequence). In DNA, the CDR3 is TGTGCCAGCAGCCAAGCGCCCTCGGGCTCCTACGAGCAGTACTTC. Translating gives CASSQAPSGSYEQYF.

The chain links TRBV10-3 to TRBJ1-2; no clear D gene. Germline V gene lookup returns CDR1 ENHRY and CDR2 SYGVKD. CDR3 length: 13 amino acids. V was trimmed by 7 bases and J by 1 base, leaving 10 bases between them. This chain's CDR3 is CAITQAFNYGYTF. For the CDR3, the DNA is TGTGCCATCACCCAAGCCTTTAACTATGGCTACACCTTC.

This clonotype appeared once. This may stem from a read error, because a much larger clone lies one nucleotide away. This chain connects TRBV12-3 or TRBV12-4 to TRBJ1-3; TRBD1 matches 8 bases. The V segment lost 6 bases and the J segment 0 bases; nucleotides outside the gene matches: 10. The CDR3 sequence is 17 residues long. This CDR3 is CASSLPTGESSGNTIYF. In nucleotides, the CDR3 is TGTGCCAGCAGCCTCCCGACAGGGGAGAGCTCTGGAAACACCATATATTTT.

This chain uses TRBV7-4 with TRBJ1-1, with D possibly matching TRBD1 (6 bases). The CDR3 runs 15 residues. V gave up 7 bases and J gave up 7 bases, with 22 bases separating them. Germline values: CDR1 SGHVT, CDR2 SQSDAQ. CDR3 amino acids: CASTNQGRSDVEAFF. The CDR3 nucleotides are TGTGCCAGCACTAACCAGGGGCGATCGGATGTTGAAGCTTTCTTT. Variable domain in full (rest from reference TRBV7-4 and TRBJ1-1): GAGVSQSPRYKVAKRGRDVALRCDSISGHVTLYWYRQTLGQGSEVLTYSQSDAQRDKSGRPSGRFSAERPERSVSTLKIQRTEQGDSAVYLCASTNQGRSDVEAFFGQGTRLTVV.

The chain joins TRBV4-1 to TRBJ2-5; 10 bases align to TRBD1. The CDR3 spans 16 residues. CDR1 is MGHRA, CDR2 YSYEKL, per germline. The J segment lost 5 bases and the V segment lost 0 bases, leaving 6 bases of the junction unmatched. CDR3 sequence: CASSQDPTGGTETQYF. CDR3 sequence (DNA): TGCGCCAGCAGCCAAGATCCGACAGGGGGCACGGAGACCCAGTACTTC.

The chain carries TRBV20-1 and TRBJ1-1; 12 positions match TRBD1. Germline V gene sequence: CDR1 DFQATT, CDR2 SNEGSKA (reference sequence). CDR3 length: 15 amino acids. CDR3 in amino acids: CSVVPGQGAGTEAFF. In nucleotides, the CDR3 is TGCAGCGTTGTGCCGGGACAGGGGGCTGGCACTGAAGCTTTCTTT.

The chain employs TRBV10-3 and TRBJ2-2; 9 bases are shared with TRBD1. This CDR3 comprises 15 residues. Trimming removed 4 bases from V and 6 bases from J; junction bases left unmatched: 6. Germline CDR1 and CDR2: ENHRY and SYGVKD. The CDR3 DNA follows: TGTGCCATCAGTGCTGGGACAGGGACCGCCGGGGAGCTGTTTTTT. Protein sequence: CAISAGTGTAGELFF.

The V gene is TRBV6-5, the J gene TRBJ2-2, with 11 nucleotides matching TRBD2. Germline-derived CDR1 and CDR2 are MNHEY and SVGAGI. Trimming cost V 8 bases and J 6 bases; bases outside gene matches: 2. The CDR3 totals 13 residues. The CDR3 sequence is CASSGLAAGELFF. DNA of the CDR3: TGTGCCAGCTCGGGACTAGCGGCCGGGGAGCTGTTTTTT.

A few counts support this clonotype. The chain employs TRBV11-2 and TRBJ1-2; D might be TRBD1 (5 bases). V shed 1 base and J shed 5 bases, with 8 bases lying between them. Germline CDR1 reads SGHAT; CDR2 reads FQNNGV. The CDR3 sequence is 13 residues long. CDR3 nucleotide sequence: TGTGCCAGCAGCTTAGGACGGGGGTATGGCTACACCTTC. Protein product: CASSLGRGYGYTF.

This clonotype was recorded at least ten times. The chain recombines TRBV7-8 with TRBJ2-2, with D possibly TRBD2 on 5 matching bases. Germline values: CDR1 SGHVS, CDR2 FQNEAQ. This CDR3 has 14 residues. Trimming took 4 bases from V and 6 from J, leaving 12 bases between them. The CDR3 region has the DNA TGTGCCAGCAGCTGGACTTCCTCGGCCGGGGAGCTGTTTTTT. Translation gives CASSWTSSAGELFF.

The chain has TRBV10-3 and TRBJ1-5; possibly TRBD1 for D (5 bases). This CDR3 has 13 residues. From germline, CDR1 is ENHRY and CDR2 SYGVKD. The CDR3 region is CDSGTGGHQPQHF. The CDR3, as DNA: TGTGACTCCGGGACGGGGGGTCATCAGCCCCAGCATTTT.

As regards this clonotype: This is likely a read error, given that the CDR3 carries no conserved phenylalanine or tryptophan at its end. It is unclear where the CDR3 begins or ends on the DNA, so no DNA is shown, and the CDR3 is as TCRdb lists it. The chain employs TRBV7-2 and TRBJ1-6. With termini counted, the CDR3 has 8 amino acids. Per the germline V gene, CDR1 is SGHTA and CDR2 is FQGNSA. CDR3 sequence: CASSLGFL.

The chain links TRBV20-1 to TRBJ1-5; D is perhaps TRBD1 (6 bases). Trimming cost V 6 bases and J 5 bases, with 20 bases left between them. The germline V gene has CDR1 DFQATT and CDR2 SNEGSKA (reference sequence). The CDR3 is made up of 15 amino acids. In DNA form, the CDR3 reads TGCAGTGCAAGGACCGTGGAGGGGGGCTATCAGCCCCAGCATTTT. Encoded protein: CSARTVEGGYQPQHF.

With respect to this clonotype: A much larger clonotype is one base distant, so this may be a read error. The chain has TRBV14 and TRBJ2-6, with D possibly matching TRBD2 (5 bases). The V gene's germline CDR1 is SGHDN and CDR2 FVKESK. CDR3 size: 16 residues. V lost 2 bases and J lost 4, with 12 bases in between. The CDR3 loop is CASSQLRGLGANVLTF. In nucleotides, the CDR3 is TGTGCCAGCAGCCAACTCAGAGGGCTCGGGGCCAACGTCCTGACTTTC.

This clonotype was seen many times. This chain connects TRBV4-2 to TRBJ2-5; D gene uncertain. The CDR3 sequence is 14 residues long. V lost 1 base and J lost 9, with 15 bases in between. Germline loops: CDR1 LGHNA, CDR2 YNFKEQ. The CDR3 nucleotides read TGTGCCAGCAGCCAAGGTTTCACGGAACGGGCCCAGTACTTC. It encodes CASSQGFTERAQYF.

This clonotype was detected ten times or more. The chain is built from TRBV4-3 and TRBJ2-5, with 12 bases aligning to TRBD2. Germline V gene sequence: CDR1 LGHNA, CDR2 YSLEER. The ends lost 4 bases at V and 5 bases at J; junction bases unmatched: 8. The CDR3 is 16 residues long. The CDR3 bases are TGCGCCAGCAGCCTAACTCTAGCGGGGGGGCTTGAGACCCAGTACTTC. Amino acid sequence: CASSLTLAGGLETQYF.

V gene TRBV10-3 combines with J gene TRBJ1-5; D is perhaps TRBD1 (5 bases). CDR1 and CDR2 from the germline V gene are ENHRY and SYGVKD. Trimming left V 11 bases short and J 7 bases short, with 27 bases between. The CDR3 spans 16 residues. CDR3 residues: CAGRTSGASRGQPQHF. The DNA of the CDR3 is TGTGCCGGCAGGACCAGTGGAGCATCGCGGGGGCAGCCCCAGCATTTT.

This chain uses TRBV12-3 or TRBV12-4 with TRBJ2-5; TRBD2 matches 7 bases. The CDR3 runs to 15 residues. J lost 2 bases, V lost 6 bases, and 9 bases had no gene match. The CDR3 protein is CASRLSGGGQETQYF. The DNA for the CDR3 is TGTGCCAGCAGATTATCGGGAGGCGGACAAGAGACCCAGTACTTC.

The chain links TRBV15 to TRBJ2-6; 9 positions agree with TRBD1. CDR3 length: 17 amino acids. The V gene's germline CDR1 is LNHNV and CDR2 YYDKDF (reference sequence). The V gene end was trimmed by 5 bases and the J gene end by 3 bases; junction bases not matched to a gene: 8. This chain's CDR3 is CATSARQGVSGANVLTF. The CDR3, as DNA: TGTGCCACCAGCGCTAGACAGGGGGTAAGTGGGGCCAACGTCCTGACTTTC.

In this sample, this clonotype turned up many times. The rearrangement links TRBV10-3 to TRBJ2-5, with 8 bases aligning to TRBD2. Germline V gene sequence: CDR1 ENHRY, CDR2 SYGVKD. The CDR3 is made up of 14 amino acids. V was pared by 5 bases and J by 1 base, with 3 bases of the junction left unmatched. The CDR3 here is CAISPGLAQETQYF. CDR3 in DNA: TGTGCCATCAGTCCTGGACTAGCCCAAGAGACCCAGTACTTC.

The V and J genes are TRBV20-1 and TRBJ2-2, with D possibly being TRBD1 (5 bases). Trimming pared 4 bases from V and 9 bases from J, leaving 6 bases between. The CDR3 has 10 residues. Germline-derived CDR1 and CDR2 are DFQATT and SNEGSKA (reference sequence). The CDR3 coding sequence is TGCAGTGCTACGGACAGGGAGCTGTTTTTT. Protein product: CSATDRELFF.

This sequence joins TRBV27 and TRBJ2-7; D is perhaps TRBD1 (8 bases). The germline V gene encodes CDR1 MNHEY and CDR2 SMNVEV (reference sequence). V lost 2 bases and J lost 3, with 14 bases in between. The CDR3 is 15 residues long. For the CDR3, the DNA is TGTGCCAGCAGTTTAACAGGGGGGGGTTTCTACGAGCAGTACTTC. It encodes CASSLTGGGFYEQYF.

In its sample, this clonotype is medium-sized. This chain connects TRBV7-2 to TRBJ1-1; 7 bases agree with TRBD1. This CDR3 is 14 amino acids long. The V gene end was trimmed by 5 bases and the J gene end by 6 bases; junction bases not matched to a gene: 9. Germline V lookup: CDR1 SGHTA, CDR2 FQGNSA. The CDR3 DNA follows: TGTGCCAGCAGCCTAGGACAGGCTATCCCTGAAGCTTTCTTT. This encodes CASSLGQAIPEAFF.